The source of this T cell receptor (beta chain) is a study of OX40 agonist ivuxolimab in advanced cancers. Study-wide context: Ivuxolimab, an agonistic anti-OX40 (CD134) antibody, was given to patients. Hepatocellular carcinoma, melanoma, renal cell or head and neck cancer was diagnosed in the dose-escalation patients. Among those treated, three patients had partial responses, one with hepatocellular carcinoma and two with cutaneous melanoma. Study outcomes and limitations: Several nonresponders also turned out to have low normalized T-cell clonal expansion.

Trimming removed 3 bases from V and 0 bases from J, with 8 bases in between. The CDR3 covers 14 residues. The V gene's germline CDR1 is KGHSH and CDR2 LQKENI. Some clones are missing from TCRdb's copy, which holds only in-frame ones; the method was immunoSEQ multiplex PCR. The sample carries approximately 77,000 clones, 90% recorded once. As regards this clone: Its target is not known.

Sequenced here: CD4+ or CD8+ T cells sorted from blood, sampled in a trial of the OX40 agonist ivuxolimab. This chain uses TRBV18 with TRBJ1-2; a possible D gene is TRBD1 (5 bases). This TCR was recovered from an adult with an advanced solid tumor such as melanoma, head and neck, liver or kidney cancer. CDR3 coding DNA: TGTGCCAGCTCACCCCGGGGGTCTAACTATGGCTACACCTTC. This codes for CASSPRGSNYGYTF. The full variable domain, rest sourced from reference TRBV18 and TRBJ1-2, is NAGVMQNPRHLVRRRGQEARLRCSPMKGHSHVYWYRQLPEEGLKFMVYLQKENIIDESGMPKERFSAEFPKEGPSILRIQQVVRGDSAAYFCASSPRGSNYGYTFGSGTRLTVV.